This T cell receptor (beta chain) was obtained from a study of blood T cell repertoires in COVID-19. Study background: The samples span acute and convalescent COVID-19 from the United States, Italy and Spain. PBMCs, B-cell-depleted T cells, or T cells were the source of the cDNA or gDNA that made up the material.

The CDR3 spans 11 residues. V was trimmed by 4 bases and J by 6 bases, leaving 7 bases between them. CDR1 and CDR2 from the germline V gene are SGHDT and YYEEEE. In the original workflow: Reference gene primer amplification in the assay estimated nucleated cell counts. Repertoires were generated with immunoSEQ multiplex PCR, while TCRdb's copy carries only in-frame clones and drops some. That table gives V, J and clone size, and the DNA gave D and trimming. In the table there are about 87,000 clones, 70% to 90% of which are singletons. The receptor comes from a human donor with acute or convalescent COVID-19. The donor label of this sample is uncertain. This rearrangement joins TRBV5-6 to TRBJ1-1, with a weak D call TRBD1 (5 bases). The sequencing sample was made of peripheral blood. The CDR3 DNA reads as TGTGCCAGCAGCAAACAGGCTGAAGCTTTCTTT. This sequence encodes CASSKQAEAFF.